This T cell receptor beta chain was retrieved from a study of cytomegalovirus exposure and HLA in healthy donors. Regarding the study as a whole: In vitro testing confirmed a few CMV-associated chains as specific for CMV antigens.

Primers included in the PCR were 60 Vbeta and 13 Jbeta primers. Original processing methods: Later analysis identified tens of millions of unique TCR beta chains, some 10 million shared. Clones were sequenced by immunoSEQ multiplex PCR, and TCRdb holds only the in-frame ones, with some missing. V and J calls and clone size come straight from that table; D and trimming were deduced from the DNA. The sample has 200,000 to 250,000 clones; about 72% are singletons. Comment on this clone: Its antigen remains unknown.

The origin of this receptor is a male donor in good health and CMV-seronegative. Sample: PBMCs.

The CDR3 is CASSLAQQETQYF. In nucleotides, the CDR3 is TGTGCCAGCAGCTTAGCACAGCAAGAGACCCAGTACTTC. V is TRBV13 and J is TRBJ2-5; no definite D call. Between the trimmed V and J ends, which lost 1 base and 2 bases, there was a span of 5 bases. This CDR3 comprises 13 residues. CDR1 PRHDT and CDR2 FYEKMQ come from the germline V gene (reference sequence).